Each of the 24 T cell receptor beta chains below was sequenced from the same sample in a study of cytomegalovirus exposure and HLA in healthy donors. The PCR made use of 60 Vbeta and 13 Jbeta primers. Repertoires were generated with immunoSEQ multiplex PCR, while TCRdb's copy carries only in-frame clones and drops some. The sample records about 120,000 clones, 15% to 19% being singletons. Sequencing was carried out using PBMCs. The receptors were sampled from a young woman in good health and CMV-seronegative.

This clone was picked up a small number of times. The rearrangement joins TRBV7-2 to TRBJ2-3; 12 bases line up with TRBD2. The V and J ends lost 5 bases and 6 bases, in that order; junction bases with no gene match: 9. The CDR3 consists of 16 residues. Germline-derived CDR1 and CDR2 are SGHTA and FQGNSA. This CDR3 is CASSPRTSGAGDTQYF. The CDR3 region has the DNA TGTGCCAGCAGCCCCCGGACTAGCGGGGCCGGGGATACGCAGTATTTT.

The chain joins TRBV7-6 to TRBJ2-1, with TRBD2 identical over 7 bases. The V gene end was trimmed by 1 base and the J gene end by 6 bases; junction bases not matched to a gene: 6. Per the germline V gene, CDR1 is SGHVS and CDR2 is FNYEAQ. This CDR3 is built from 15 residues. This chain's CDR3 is CASSLVRELGNEQFF. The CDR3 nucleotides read TGTGCCAGCAGCTTAGTGCGGGAGCTTGGCAATGAGCAGTTCTTC.

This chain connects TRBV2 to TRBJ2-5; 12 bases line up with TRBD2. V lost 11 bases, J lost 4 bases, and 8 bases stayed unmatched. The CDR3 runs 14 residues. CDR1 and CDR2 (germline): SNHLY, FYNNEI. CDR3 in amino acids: CARAELAGGETQYF. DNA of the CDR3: TGTGCCCGAGCGGAACTAGCGGGAGGAGAGACCCAGTACTTC. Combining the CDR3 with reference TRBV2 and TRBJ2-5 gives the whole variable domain EPEVTQTPSHQVTQMGQEVILRCVPISNHLYFYWYRQILGQKVEFLVSFYNNEISEKSEIFDDQFSVERPDGSNFTLKIRSTKLEDSAMYFCARAELAGGETQYFGPGTRLLVL.

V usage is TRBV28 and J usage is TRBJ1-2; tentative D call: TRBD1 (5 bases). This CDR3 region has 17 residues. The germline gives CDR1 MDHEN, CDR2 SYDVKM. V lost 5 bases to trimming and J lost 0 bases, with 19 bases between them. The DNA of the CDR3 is TGTGCCAGCAGTGACCCGGGACTCCAGGTGTCTAACTATGGCTACACCTTC. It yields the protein CASSDPGLQVSNYGYTF.

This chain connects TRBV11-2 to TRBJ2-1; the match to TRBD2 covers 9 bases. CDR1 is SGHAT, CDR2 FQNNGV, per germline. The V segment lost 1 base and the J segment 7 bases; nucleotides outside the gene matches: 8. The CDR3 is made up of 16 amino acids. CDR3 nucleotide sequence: TGTGCCAGCAGCTTAGGGTATAGCGGGAGACTGAATGAGCAGTTCTTC. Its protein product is CASSLGYSGRLNEQFF.

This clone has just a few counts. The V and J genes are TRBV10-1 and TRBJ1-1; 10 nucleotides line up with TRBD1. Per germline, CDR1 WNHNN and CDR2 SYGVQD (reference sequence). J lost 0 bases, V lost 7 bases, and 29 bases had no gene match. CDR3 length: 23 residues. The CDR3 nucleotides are TGCGCCAGCAAACACCGGGACAGGGGTTCTAGCAATGCCCTCCAGAAATTGAACACTGAAGCTTTCTTT. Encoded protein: CASKHRDRGSSNALQKLNTEAFF.

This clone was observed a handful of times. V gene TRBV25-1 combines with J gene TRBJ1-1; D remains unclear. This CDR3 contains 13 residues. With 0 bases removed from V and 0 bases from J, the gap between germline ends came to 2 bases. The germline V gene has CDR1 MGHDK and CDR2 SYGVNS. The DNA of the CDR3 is TGTGCCAGCAGTGAATACGTGAACACTGAAGCTTTCTTT. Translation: CASSEYVNTEAFF. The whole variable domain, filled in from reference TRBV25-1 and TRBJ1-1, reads EADIYQTPRYLVIGTGKKITLECSQTMGHDKMYWYQQDPGMELHLIHYSYGVNSTEKGDLSSESTVSRIRTEHFPLTLESARPSHTSQYLCASSEYVNTEAFFGQGTRLTVV.

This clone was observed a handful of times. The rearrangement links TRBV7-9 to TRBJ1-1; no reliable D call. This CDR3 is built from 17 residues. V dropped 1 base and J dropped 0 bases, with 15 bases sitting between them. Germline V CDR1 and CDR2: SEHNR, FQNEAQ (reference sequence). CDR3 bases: TGTGCCAGCAGCTTAGGGAGGAGGGTCCGCATGAACACTGAAGCTTTCTTT. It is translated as CASSLGRRVRMNTEAFF.

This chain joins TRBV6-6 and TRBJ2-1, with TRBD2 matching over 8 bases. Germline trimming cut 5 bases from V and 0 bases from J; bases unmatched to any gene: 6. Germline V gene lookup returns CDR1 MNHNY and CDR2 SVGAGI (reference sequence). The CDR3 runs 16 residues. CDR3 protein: CASSTAGGPSYNEQFF. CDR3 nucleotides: TGTGCCAGCAGTACTGCGGGGGGACCCTCCTACAATGAGCAGTTCTTC.

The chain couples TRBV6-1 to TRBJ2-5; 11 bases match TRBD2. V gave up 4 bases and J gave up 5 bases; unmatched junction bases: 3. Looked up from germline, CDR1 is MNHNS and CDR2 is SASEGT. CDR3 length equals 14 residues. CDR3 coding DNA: TGTGCCAGCAGTGGGCTAGCGGGAGGTGAGACCCAGTACTTC. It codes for CASSGLAGGETQYF.

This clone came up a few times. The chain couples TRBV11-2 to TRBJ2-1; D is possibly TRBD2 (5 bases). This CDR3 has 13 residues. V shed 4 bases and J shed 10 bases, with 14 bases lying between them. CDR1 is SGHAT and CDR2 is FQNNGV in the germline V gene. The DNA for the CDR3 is TGTGCCAGCAGCTCCGGTTGGTCGGGGGAGCAGTTCTTC. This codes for CASSSGWSGEQFF.

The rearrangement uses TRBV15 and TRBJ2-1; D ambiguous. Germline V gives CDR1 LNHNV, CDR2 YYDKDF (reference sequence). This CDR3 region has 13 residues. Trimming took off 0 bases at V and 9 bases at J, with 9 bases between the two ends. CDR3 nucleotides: TGTGCCACCAGCAGAGATCGCGGTTCTGAGCAGTTCTTC. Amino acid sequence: CATSRDRGSEQFF.

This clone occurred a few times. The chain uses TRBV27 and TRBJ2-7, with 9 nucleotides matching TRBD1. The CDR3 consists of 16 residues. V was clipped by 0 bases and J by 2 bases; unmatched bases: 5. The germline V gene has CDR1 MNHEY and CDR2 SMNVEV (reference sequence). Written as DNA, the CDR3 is TGTGCCAGCAGTTTATCGTCTGGGGACAGGGCCTACGAGCAGTACTTC. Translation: CASSLSSGDRAYEQYF.

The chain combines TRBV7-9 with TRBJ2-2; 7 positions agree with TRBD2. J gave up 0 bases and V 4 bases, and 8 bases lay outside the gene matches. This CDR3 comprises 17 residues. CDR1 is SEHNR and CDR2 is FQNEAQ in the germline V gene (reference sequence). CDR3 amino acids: CASSWDYYSANTGELFF. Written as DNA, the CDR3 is TGTGCCAGCAGCTGGGACTACTATAGCGCGAACACCGGGGAGCTGTTTTTT.

The DNA of the CDR3 is TGTGCCAGCAGTTTAACTCCAGGGGAGCTGTTTTTT. It translates to CASSLTPGELFF. The rearrangement links TRBV28 to TRBJ2-2; D remains ambiguous. Germline V gene sequence: CDR1 MDHEN, CDR2 SYDVKM. The V end lost 2 bases, the J end lost 8 bases, and 6 bases lay between the germline ends. CDR3 length: 12 residues.

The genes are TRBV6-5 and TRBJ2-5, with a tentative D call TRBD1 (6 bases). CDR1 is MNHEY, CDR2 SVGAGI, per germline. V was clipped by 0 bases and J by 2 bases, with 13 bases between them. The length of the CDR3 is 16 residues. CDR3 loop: CASSYSTSRGQETQYF. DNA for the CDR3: TGTGCCAGCAGTTACTCGACAAGTAGGGGGCAAGAGACCCAGTACTTC.

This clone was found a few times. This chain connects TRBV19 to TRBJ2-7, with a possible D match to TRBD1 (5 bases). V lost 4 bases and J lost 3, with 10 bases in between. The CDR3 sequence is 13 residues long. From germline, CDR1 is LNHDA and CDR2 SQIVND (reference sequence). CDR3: CASSTNRNYEQYF. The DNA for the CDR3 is TGTGCCAGTAGTACAAACAGGAACTACGAGCAGTACTTC. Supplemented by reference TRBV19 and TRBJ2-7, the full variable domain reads DGGITQSPKYLFRKEGQNVTLSCEQNLNHDAMYWYRQDPGQGLRLIYYSQIVNDFQKGDIAEGYSVSREKKESFPLTVTSAQKNPTAFYLCASSTNRNYEQYFGPGTRLTVT.

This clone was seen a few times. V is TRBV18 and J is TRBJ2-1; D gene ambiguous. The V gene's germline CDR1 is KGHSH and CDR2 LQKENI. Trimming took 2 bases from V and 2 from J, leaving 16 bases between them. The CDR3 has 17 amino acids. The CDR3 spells CASSPISNYETYNEQFF. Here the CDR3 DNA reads TGTGCCAGCTCACCAATCTCCAACTACGAAACCTACAATGAGCAGTTCTTC.

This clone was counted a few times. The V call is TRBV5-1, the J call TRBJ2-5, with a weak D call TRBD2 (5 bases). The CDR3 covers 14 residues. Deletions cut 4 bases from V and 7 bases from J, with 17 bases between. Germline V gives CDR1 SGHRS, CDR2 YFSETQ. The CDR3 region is CASSPDVARGTQYF. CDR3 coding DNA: TGCGCCAGCAGCCCGGACGTCGCCCGGGGGACCCAGTACTTC.

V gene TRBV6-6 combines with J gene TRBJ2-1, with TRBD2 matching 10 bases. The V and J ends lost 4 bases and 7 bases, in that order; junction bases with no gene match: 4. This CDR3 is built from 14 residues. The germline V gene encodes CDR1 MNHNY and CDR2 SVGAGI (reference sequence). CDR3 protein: CASSSLAGANEQFF. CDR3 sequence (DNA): TGTGCCAGCAGTTCCCTAGCGGGAGCGAATGAGCAGTTCTTC.

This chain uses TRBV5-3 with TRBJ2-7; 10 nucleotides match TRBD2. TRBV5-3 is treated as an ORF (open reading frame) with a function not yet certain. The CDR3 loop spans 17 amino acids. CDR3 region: CDLKGIAGGLSSYEQYF. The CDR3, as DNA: TGTGACCTAAAGGGGATAGCGGGAGGCCTAAGCTCCTACGAGCAGTACTTC.

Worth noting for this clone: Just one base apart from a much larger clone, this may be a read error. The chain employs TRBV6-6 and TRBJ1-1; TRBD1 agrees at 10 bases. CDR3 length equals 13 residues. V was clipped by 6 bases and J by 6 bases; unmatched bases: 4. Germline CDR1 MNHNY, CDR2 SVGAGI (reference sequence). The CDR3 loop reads CASSRDRGPEAFF. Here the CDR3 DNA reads TGTGCCAGCAGCCGGGACAGGGGCCCTGAAGCTTTCTTT.

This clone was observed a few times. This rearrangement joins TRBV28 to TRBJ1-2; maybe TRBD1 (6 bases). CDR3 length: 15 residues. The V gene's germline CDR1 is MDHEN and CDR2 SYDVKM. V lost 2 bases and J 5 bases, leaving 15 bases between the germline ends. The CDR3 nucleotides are TGTGCCAGCAGTTTACCTGGTCCAACAGGGTATGGCTACACCTTC. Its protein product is CASSLPGPTGYGYTF.

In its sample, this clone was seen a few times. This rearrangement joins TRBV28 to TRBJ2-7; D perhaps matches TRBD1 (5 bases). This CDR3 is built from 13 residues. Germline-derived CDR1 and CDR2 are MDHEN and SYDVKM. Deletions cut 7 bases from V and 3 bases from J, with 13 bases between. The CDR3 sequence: CASMGQGRYEQYF. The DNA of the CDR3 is TGTGCCAGCATGGGTCAGGGTCGCTACGAGCAGTACTTC.